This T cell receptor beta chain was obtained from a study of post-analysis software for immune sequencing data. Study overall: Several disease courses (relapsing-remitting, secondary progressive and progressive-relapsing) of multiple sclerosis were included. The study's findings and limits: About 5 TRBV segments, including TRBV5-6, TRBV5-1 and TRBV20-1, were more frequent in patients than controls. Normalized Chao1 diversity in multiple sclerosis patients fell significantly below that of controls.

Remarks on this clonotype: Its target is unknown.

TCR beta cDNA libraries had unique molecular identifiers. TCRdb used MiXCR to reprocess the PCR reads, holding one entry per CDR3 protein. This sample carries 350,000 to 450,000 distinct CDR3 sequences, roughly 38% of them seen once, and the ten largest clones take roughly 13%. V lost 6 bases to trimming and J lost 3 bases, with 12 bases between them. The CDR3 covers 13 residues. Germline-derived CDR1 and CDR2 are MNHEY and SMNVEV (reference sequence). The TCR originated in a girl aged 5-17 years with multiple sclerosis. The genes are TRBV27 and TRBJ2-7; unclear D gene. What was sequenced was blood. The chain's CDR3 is CASSSPDFYEQYF. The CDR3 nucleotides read TGTGCCAGCAGCTCACCGGATTTCTACGAGCAGTACTTC.